Following are 5 T cell receptor beta chains from one sample sequenced in a study of shared clonotypes between healthy human individuals (dated by TCRdb to 2020 to 2022). CD8 naive samples were obtained by positive selection for CCR7 among CD45RO-negative cells, yielding a CD45RA+CCR7+ population from which TemRA cells were excluded. The method was the immunoSEQ multiplex PCR assay. Drawn from immuneACCESS, this table holds only the in-frame rearrangements with V and J called that TCRdb kept. Clones are partly lost; checked studies trace under half to an unresolved V gene and leave the rest unexplained. A total of more than 550,000 clones appear in this sample, about 90% of them only once. The ten largest clones represent nearly 25% of the sample. Sequencing input: naive CD8+ T cells sorted from blood. Per the publication, the cell subset or site label means: CD45RA+CCR7+. These receptors came from a man younger than 40 in good health.

The J gene is TRBJ1-4, the V gene TRBV19; D possibly corresponds to TRBD1 (6 bases). Trimming took 6 bases from V and 2 from J, leaving 13 bases between them. Germline V lookup: CDR1 LNHDA, CDR2 SQIVND (reference sequence). The CDR3 is 15 amino acids. CDR3 in DNA: TGTGCCAGTAGCACAGGGACATCGACTAATGAAAAACTGTTTTTT. Its protein is CASSTGTSTNEKLFF.

V gene TRBV29-1 combines with J gene TRBJ2-2, with 11 bases matching TRBD2. Germline trimming cut 4 bases from V and 5 bases from J; bases unmatched to any gene: 9. Germline assignment: CDR1 SQVTM and CDR2 ANQGSEA. The CDR3 contains 16 residues. The CDR3 region has the DNA TGCAGCGTTGTGCTAGCGGGAGGTTTACGGACCGGGGAGCTGTTTTTT. Residues: CSVVLAGGLRTGELFF.

CDR3 sequence reads: CASSLKDYTEAFF. CDR3 bases: TGTGCCAGCAGCTTAAAAGACTACACTGAAGCTTTCTTT. The chain uses TRBV7-9 and TRBJ1-1; D is uncertain. Germline V CDR1 and CDR2: SEHNR, FQNEAQ (reference sequence). V was clipped by 2 bases and J by 3 bases, with 7 bases between them. This CDR3 comprises 13 residues.

The chain has TRBV30 and TRBJ2-7, with 10 bases fitting TRBD2. CDR3 length: 13 amino acids. CDR1 and CDR2 from the germline V gene are GTSNPN and SVGIG (reference sequence). Germline trimming cut 1 base from V and 3 bases from J; bases unmatched to any gene: 0. Written as DNA, the CDR3 is TGTGCCTGGAGTGAGCGGGAGGGCTACGAGCAGTACTTC. This sequence encodes CAWSEREGYEQYF.

The chain recombines TRBV7-6 with TRBJ2-7; D gene unclear. Germline CDR1 and CDR2: SGHVS and FNYEAQ. V was trimmed by 5 bases and J by 6 bases, leaving 17 bases between them. CDR3 size: 14 residues. CDR3 sequence reads: CASSLLGPKGEQYF. In DNA, the CDR3 is TGTGCCAGCAGCCTTCTTGGTCCTAAGGGCGAGCAGTACTTC.